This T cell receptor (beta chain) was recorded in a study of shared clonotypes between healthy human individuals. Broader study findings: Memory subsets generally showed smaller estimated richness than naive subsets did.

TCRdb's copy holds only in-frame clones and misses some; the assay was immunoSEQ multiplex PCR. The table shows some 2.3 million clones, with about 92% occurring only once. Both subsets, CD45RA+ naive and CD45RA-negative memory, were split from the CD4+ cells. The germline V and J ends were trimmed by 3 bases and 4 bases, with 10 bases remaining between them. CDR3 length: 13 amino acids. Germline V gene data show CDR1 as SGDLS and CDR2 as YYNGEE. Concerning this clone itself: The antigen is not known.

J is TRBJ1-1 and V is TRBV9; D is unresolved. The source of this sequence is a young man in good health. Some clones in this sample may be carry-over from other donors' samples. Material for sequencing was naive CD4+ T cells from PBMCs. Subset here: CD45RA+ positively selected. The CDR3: CASSERVLTEAFF. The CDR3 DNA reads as TGTGCCAGCAGCGAGAGGGTCCTCACTGAAGCTTTCTTT. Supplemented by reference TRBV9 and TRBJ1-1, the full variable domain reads DSGVTQTPKHLITATGQRVTLRCSPRSGDLSVYWYQQSLDQGLQFLIQYYNGEERAKGNILERFSAQQFPDLHSELNLSSLELGDSALYFCASSERVLTEAFFGQGTRLTVV.